The subject of this entry is one TCR beta chain. Its target is unknown. The data are from a study of vaccination and CD4 T cells after COVID-19. Overall study: Collection of post-vaccine samples followed dose two by a median approximately 76 days, spanning a range of 14 to 241. Study-level points and caveats: Analysis of convalescent patients found that 304 of 307 vaccine-specific clones were spike mono-reactive. Convalescent patients had a median roughly 86% of reactive clones appearing only post-vaccination. Relatively few convalescent patients and no early post-infection timepoints were analyzed.

Each CDR3 protein is one row after TCRdb ran MiXCR on the PCR reads. The top ten clones hold around 1.1% of a sample with 20,000 or so distinct CDR3 sequences, just over 60% of them seen once. In germline, CDR1 is MNHNS, CDR2 SASEGT. V was trimmed by 6 bases and J by 2 bases, leaving 14 bases between them. This CDR3 has 15 amino acids. The rearrangement joins TRBV6-1 to TRBJ2-1, with D perhaps matching TRBD2 (5 bases). The material sequenced was CD4+ T cells from blood, taken after SARS-CoV-2 vaccination. This sequence originates from a human donor who had recovered from COVID-19. CDR3 sequence: CASSPGVATYNEQFF. For the CDR3, the DNA is TGTGCCAGCAGCCCCGGGGTAGCGACCTACAATGAGCAGTTCTTC.